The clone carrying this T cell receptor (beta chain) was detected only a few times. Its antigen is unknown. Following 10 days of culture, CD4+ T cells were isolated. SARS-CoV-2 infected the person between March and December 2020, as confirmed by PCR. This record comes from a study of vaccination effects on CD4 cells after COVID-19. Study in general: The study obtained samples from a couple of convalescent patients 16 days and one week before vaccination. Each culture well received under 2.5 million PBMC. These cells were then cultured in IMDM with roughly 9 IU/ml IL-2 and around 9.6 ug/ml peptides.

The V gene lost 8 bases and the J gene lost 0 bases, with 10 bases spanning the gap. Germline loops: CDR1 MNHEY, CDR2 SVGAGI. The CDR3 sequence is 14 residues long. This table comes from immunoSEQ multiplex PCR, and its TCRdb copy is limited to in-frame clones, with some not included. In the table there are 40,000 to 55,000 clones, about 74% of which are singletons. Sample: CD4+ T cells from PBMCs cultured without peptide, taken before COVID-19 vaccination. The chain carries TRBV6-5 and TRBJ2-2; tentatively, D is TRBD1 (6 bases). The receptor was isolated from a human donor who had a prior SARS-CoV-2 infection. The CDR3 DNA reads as TGTGCCAGCCGCGAGGGGGCGAACACCGGGGAGCTGTTTTTT. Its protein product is CASREGANTGELFF.